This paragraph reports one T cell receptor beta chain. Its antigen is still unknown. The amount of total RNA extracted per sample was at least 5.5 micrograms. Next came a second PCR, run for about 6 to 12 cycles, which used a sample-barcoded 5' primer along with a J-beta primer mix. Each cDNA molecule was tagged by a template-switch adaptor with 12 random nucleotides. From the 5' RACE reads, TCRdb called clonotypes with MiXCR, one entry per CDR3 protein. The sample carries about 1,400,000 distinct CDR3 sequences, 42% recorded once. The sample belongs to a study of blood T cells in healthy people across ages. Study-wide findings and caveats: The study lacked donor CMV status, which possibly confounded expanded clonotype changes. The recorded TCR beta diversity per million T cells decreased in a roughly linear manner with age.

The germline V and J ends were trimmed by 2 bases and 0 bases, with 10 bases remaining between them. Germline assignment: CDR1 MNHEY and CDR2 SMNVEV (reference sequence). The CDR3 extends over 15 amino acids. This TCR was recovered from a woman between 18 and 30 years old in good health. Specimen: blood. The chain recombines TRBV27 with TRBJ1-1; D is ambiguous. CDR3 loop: CASSLSSTLNTEAFF. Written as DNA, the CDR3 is TGTGCCAGCAGTTTAAGTTCAACACTGAACACTGAAGCTTTCTTT.